One sample yielded the 13 T cell receptor beta chains listed below, sequenced in a study of blood T cell repertoires in COVID-19. Clones were sequenced by immunoSEQ multiplex PCR, and TCRdb holds only the in-frame ones, with some missing. The data show some 74,000 clones, roughly 88% seen once. The specimen sequenced was peripheral blood. Receptors were obtained from a man aged 45 to 65 with acute or convalescent COVID-19.

V is TRBV10-2 and J is TRBJ2-2; perhaps TRBD1 as D (6 bases). V dropped 5 bases and J dropped 6 bases, with 16 bases sitting between them. CDR1 and CDR2 (germline): WSHSY, SAAADI. There are 15 residues in the CDR3. The CDR3 nucleotides are TGCGCCAGCAGTACCTTCCTCAGGGGCTCCGGGGAGCTGTTTTTT. Translating it yields CASSTFLRGSGELFF.

The chain links TRBV4-1 to TRBJ2-3; 12 nucleotides match TRBD2. The CDR3 is made up of 17 amino acids. The V segment lost 0 bases and the J segment 7 bases; nucleotides outside the gene matches: 8. CDR1 and CDR2 from the germline V gene are MGHRA and YSYEKL. The CDR3 region is CASSQDVTSGGQNTQYF. The CDR3 DNA reads as TGCGCCAGCAGCCAAGATGTCACTAGCGGGGGGCAGAATACGCAGTATTTT.

The rearrangement uses TRBV7-3 and TRBJ1-1, with 7 bases aligning to TRBD1. The CDR3 length is 14 residues. From germline, CDR1 is SGHTA and CDR2 FQGTGA. V shed 4 bases, J shed 0 bases, and the junction held 2 bases outside the gene matches. The CDR3 loop reads CASSSGQMNTEAFF. For the CDR3, the DNA is TGTGCCAGCAGCTCGGGACAGATGAACACTGAAGCTTTCTTT.

The CDR3 sequence is CAWSVRGWGPTGTEAFF. The CDR3 DNA sequence: TGTGCCTGGAGTGTACGAGGGTGGGGGCCTACGGGCACTGAAGCTTTCTTT. The chain combines TRBV30 with TRBJ1-1, with D possibly being TRBD1 (6 bases). The CDR3 loop spans 17 amino acids. With 0 bases removed from V and 4 bases from J, the gap between germline ends came to 21 bases. Germline V CDR1 and CDR2: GTSNPN, SVGIG (reference sequence).

This rearrangement joins TRBV20-1 to TRBJ2-7, with TRBD2 matching 12 bases. Looked up from germline, CDR1 is DFQATT and CDR2 is SNEGSKA (reference sequence). The V and J ends lost 3 bases and 1 base, in that order; junction bases with no gene match: 7. The CDR3 is 16 residues long. The DNA of the CDR3 is TGCAGTGCTAGTGCCCGGACTAGCGGGGTTTCCTACGAGCAGTACTTC. It yields the protein CSASARTSGVSYEQYF.

CDR3 in DNA: TGTGCCAGCAGCTTAGGCACGGGGGGGCATGGAGATACGCAGTATTTT. Protein product: CASSLGTGGHGDTQYF. The chain joins TRBV11-2 to TRBJ2-3, with 8 nucleotides matching TRBD2. Per the germline V gene, CDR1 is SGHAT and CDR2 is FQNNGV. Trimming cost V 1 base and J 5 bases; bases outside gene matches: 8. CDR3 size: 16 residues.

The gene calls are TRBV6-4 and TRBJ1-2, with TRBD1 identical over 10 bases. CDR3 size: 16 residues. V was clipped by 2 bases and J by 9 bases; unmatched bases: 12. From germline, CDR1 is MRHNA and CDR2 SNTAGT. The CDR3 DNA follows: TGTGCCAGCAGTGACCGTCCGGGACAGGGGCGGATGAGCTACACCTTC. Translating it yields CASSDRPGQGRMSYTF.

The genes are TRBV28 and TRBJ2-7; the match to TRBD1 covers 10 bases. Germline V gene sequence: CDR1 MDHEN, CDR2 SYDVKM. J was trimmed by 3 bases and V by 5 bases; bases with no gene match: 7. The CDR3 runs 15 residues. CDR3 region: CASSTPDRGGYEQYF. Written as DNA, the CDR3 is TGTGCCAGCAGTACGCCGGACAGGGGGGGCTACGAGCAGTACTTC.

This clone was found once. The J gene is TRBJ1-5, the V gene TRBV5-8; no definite D call. The V gene lost 2 bases and the J gene lost 2 bases, with 8 bases spanning the gap. Germline V gives CDR1 SGHTS, CDR2 YDEGEE. The CDR3 covers 14 residues. The DNA of the CDR3 is TGTGCCAGCAGCTTATACGGGGGCAATCAGCCCCAGCATTTT. Protein: CASSLYGGNQPQHF.

The V gene is TRBV6-1, the J gene TRBJ2-7; TRBD2 aligns across 9 bases. The germline CDR1 and CDR2 sequences are MNHNS and SASEGT. V shed 6 bases, J shed 0 bases, and the junction held 9 bases outside the gene matches. The CDR3 sequence is 16 residues long. The CDR3 DNA is TGTGCCAGCAGAGAAAGCGGGGGGAAGAGCTCCTACGAGCAGTACTTC. Translating gives CASRESGGKSSYEQYF.

The V gene is TRBV19, the J gene TRBJ2-5; D uncertain. V was clipped by 7 bases and J by 3 bases, with 12 bases between them. The CDR3 consists of 13 residues. Germline V gives CDR1 LNHDA, CDR2 SQIVND (reference sequence). CDR3 DNA sequence: TGTGCCAGTAAAGCAAGCCACGAAGAGACCCAGTACTTC. This translates into CASKASHEETQYF. Complete variable domain (other parts from reference TRBV19 and TRBJ2-5): DGGITQSPKYLFRKEGQNVTLSCEQNLNHDAMYWYRQDPGQGLRLIYYSQIVNDFQKGDIAEGYSVSREKKESFPLTVTSAQKNPTAFYLCASKASHEETQYFGPGTRLLVL.

This chain links TRBV6-6 with TRBJ1-2; TRBD1 agrees at 7 bases. This CDR3 has 14 residues. The ends lost 0 bases at V and 8 bases at J; junction bases unmatched: 6. In germline, CDR1 is MNHNY, CDR2 SVGAGI (reference sequence). The CDR3 sequence is CASSYSESGGGYTF. DNA for the CDR3: TGTGCCAGCAGTTACTCGGAGTCAGGGGGAGGCTACACCTTC.

The chain carries TRBV7-6 and TRBJ1-6; D gene ambiguous. Trimming removed 5 bases at V and 9 bases at J, with 14 bases between. The CDR3 contains 14 residues. CDR1 and CDR2 (germline): SGHVS, FNYEAQ. CDR3 region: CASSTSRVGSPLHF. The CDR3 DNA sequence: TGTGCCAGCAGCACCTCACGGGTGGGTTCACCCCTCCACTTT.